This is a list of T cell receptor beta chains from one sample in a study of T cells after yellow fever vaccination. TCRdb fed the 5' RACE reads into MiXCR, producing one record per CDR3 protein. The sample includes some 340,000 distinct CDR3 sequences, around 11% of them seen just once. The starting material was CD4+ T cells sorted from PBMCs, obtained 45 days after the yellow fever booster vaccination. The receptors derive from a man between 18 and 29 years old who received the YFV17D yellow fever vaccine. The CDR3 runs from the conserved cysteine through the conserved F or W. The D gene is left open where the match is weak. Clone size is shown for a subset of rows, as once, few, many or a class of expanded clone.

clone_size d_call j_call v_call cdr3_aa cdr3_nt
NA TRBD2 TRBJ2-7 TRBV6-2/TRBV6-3 CASSSGGAMTGEQYF TGTGCCAGCAGCTCCGGGGGGGCCATGACGGGGGAGCAGTACTTC
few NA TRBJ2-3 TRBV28 CASDGRGRSLTQYF TGTGCCAGTGACGGCCGAGGTCGGTCCCTTACGCAGTATTTT
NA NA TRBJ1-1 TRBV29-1 CSVAGRLNTEAFF TGCAGCGTGGCGGGACGGCTGAACACTGAAGCTTTCTTT
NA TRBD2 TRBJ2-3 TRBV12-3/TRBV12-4 CASSLGSGGPDFTDTQYF TGTGCCAGCAGTTTAGGAAGCGGGGGGCCGGATTTCACAGATACGCAGTATTTT
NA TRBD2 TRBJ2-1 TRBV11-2 CASSPRLAGGAGDEQFF TGTGCCAGCAGCCCCAGACTAGCGGGGGGGGCAGGTGATGAGCAGTTCTTC
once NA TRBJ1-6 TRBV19 CASSIEPTANSPLHF TGTGCCAGTAGTATAGAACCGACAGCTAATTCACCCCTCCACTTT
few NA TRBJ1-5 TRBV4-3 CASSQELGDQPQHF TGCGCCAGCAGCCAAGAATTGGGGGATCAGCCCCAGCATTTT
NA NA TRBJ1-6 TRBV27 CASKLMGDLNSPLHF TGTGCCAGCAAATTGATGGGGGACCTTAATTCACCCCTCCACTTT
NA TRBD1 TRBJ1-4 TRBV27 CASSFFGTGDEKLFF TGTGCCAGCAGTTTCTTTGGGACAGGGGATGAAAAACTGTTTTTT
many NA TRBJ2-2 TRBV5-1 CASSLALSGLTGELFF TGCGCCAGCAGCTTGGCCCTTAGTGGGCTCACCGGGGAGCTGTTTTTT
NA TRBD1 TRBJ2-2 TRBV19 CAGGQGVNTGELFF TGTGCCGGGGGACAGGGGGTTAACACCGGGGAGCTGTTTTTT
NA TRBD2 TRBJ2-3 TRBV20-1 CSAPALLAASTDTQYF TGCAGTGCCCCCGCCCTACTAGCGGCTAGCACAGATACGCAGTATTTT
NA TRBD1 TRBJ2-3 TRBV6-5 CASRRTGFEAQYF TGTGCCAGCAGACGGACAGGGTTTGAGGCGCAGTATTTT
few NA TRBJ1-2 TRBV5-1 CASSLPQDRNGYTF TGCGCCAGCAGCTTGCCCCAGGACAGAAATGGCTACACCTTC
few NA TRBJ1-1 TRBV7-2 CASSMDTEAFF TGTGCCAGCAGCATGGACACTGAAGCTTTCTTT
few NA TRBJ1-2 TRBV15 CATSGGATGAYVPRLWGYTF TGTGCCACCAGCGGCGGCGCAACGGGCGCCTATGTCCCCCGGCTCTGGGGCTACACCTTC
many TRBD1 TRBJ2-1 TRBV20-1 CSARDLTGYYNEQFF TGCAGTGCTAGAGATTTGACAGGGTACTACAATGAGCAGTTCTTC
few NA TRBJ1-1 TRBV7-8 CASSSNRVPLEAFF TGTGCCAGCAGCTCAAACAGGGTACCCCTTGAAGCTTTCTTT